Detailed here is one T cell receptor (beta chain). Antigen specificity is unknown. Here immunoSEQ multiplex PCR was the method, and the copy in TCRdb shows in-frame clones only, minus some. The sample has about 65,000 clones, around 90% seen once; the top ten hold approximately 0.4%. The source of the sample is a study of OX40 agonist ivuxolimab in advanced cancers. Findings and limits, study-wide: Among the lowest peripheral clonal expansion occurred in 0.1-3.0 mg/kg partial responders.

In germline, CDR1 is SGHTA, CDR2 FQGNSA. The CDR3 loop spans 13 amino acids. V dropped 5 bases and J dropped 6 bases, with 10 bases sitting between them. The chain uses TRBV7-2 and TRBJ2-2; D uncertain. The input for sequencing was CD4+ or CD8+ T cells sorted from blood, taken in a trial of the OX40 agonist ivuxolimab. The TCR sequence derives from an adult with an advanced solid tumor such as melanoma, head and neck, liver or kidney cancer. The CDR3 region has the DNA TGTGCCAGCAGCCCTACTTCGGCCGGGGAGCTGTTTTTT. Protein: CASSPTSAGELFF.